These T cell receptor beta chains were read from a single sample in a study of cytomegalovirus exposure and HLA in healthy donors. Sequencing was performed with immunoSEQ multiplex PCR; in TCRdb, only in-frame clones are kept and a portion is missing. This sample has about 140,000 clones, with roughly 65% found just once. Sequencing input: PBMCs. Every receptor here comes from a woman under 40 in good health and CMV-seronegative. CDR3s include the opening cysteine and the closing phenylalanine or tryptophan. The order of the fields is V gene, D gene, clone size, J gene, CDR3 DNA, CDR3 protein. The D gene is left open where the match is weak. Rows give clone size only sometimes, using once, few, many, or a class for an expanded clone.

v_gene: TRBV7-9
d_gene: -
abundance: once
j_gene: TRBJ2-1
CDR3nt: TGTGCCAGCAGCTTAAAGAGTGAGCAGTTCTTC
CDR3aa: CASSLKSEQFF

v_gene: TRBV5-4
d_gene: TRBD1
abundance: few
j_gene: TRBJ1-2
CDR3nt: TGTGCCAGCAGCTTGCCGGGACAGGTAGACTATGGCTACACCTTC
CDR3aa: CASSLPGQVDYGYTF

v_gene: TRBV7-3
d_gene: TRBD1
abundance: -
j_gene: TRBJ2-1
CDR3nt: TGTGCCAGCAGCTTAAACACAGGGGGCTACAATGAGCAGTTCTTC
CDR3aa: CASSLNTGGYNEQFF

v_gene: TRBV21-1
d_gene: -
abundance: -
j_gene: TRBJ2-3
CDR3nt: TGTGCCAGCACCTCGGGGAGGGGCACCGCAGATACGCAGTATTTT
CDR3aa: CASTSGRGTADTQYF

v_gene: TRBV7-2
d_gene: -
abundance: -
j_gene: TRBJ2-3
CDR3nt: TGTGCCAGCAGCTTAAATTCGGTAGCTAGCACAGATACGCAGTATTTT
CDR3aa: CASSLNSVASTDTQYF

v_gene: TRBV14
d_gene: -
abundance: once
j_gene: TRBJ2-5
CDR3nt: TGTGCCAGCAGCCACTTTCAAGAGACCCAGTACTTC
CDR3aa: CASSHFQETQYF

v_gene: TRBV18
d_gene: -
abundance: once
j_gene: TRBJ2-1
CDR3nt: TGTGCCAGCTCACCGGGGAGACATGAGCAGTTCTTC
CDR3aa: CASSPGRHEQFF

v_gene: TRBV6-5
d_gene: TRBD1
abundance: -
j_gene: TRBJ1-2
CDR3nt: TGTGCCAGCAGTTACTCGACAGGGATAGCGAATGGCTACACCTTC
CDR3aa: CASSYSTGIANGYTF

v_gene: TRBV7-9
d_gene: -
abundance: -
j_gene: TRBJ1-3
CDR3nt: TGTGCCAGCAGCTTTACATCCGGAAACACCATATATTTT
CDR3aa: CASSFTSGNTIYF

v_gene: TRBV28
d_gene: TRBD1
abundance: -
j_gene: TRBJ1-5
CDR3nt: TGTGCCAGCAGCAACGGGGACAGGGGATGGGATCAGCCCCAGCATTTT
CDR3aa: CASSNGDRGWDQPQHF

v_gene: TRBV19
d_gene: -
abundance: -
j_gene: TRBJ1-1
CDR3nt: TGTGCCAGTAGTATTGGGAAGGTATGGGGCCCCCGGGCCACTGAAGCTTTCTTT
CDR3aa: CASSIGKVWGPRATEAFF

v_gene: TRBV7-9
d_gene: TRBD2
abundance: -
j_gene: TRBJ2-7
CDR3nt: TGTGCCAGCAGCTTCACTAGCGGGAGTGGGGAGCAGTACTTC
CDR3aa: CASSFTSGSGEQYF

v_gene: TRBV2
d_gene: TRBD1
abundance: -
j_gene: TRBJ1-1
CDR3nt: TGTGCCAGCAGCCTTACAGGGGGCTTGACTGAAGCTTTCTTT
CDR3aa: CASSLTGGLTEAFF

v_gene: TRBV9
d_gene: TRBD2
abundance: -
j_gene: TRBJ2-3
CDR3nt: TGTGCCAGCAGCTCCTCCACCCCGGGACTAGCGGGGGACGGCACAGATACGCAGTATTTT
CDR3aa: CASSSSTPGLAGDGTDTQYF

v_gene: TRBV7-2
d_gene: -
abundance: -
j_gene: TRBJ1-4
CDR3nt: TGTGCCAGCAGCTCCCAGGCAGCCCCCGGAGGAACTAATGAAAAACTGTTTTTT
CDR3aa: CASSSQAAPGGTNEKLFF

v_gene: TRBV28
d_gene: TRBD1
abundance: -
j_gene: TRBJ2-5
CDR3nt: TGTGCCAGCACCGGACAGGGGACACAAGAGACCCAGTACTTC
CDR3aa: CASTGQGTQETQYF

v_gene: TRBV4-2
d_gene: -
abundance: few
j_gene: TRBJ2-2
CDR3nt: TGTGCCAGCAGCCTCCGAACCGGGGGACGAGGCGGGGAGCTGTTTTTT
CDR3aa: CASSLRTGGRGGELFF

v_gene: TRBV5-1
d_gene: -
abundance: -
j_gene: TRBJ2-1
CDR3nt: TGCGCCAGCAGCTCTACCCCGGACGGGAGCTCCTACAATGAGCAGTTCTTC
CDR3aa: CASSSTPDGSSYNEQFF

v_gene: TRBV28
d_gene: -
abundance: -
j_gene: TRBJ1-6
CDR3nt: TGTGCCAGCAGTTTGACTTCGTATAATTCACCCCTCCACTTT
CDR3aa: CASSLTSYNSPLHF

v_gene: TRBV30
d_gene: TRBD1
abundance: -
j_gene: TRBJ2-7
CDR3nt: TGTGCCTCAGGGACAGTCTACGAGCAGTACTTC
CDR3aa: CASGTVYEQYF

v_gene: TRBV5-1
d_gene: TRBD2
abundance: -
j_gene: TRBJ2-3
CDR3nt: TGCGCCAGCAGCCCCACGACTAGCGGGGCGGGCGGAGATACGCAGTATTTT
CDR3aa: CASSPTTSGAGGDTQYF

v_gene: TRBV2
d_gene: TRBD1
abundance: -
j_gene: TRBJ2-7
CDR3nt: TGTGCCAGCAGTGCATTGGTTGGGACAGGCTACGAGCAGTACTTC
CDR3aa: CASSALVGTGYEQYF

v_gene: TRBV7-3
d_gene: -
abundance: -
j_gene: TRBJ2-5
CDR3nt: TGTGCCAGCAGCTTAGGGCCGTCCGGAGAGACCCAGTACTTC
CDR3aa: CASSLGPSGETQYF

v_gene: TRBV7-9
d_gene: -
abundance: -
j_gene: TRBJ2-1
CDR3nt: TGTGCCAGCAGCTTGGGCTCCTCCCGGGAGCAGTTCTTC
CDR3aa: CASSLGSSREQFF

v_gene: TRBV6-6
d_gene: -
abundance: -
j_gene: TRBJ2-3
CDR3nt: TGTGCCAGCAGTCCACACATAGATACGCAGTATTTT
CDR3aa: CASSPHIDTQYF

v_gene: TRBV28
d_gene: TRBD1
abundance: few
j_gene: TRBJ2-5
CDR3nt: TGTGCCAGCAGGGGACAGGAAGAGACCCAGTACTTC
CDR3aa: CASRGQEETQYF

v_gene: TRBV5-1
d_gene: TRBD1
abundance: -
j_gene: TRBJ1-4
CDR3nt: TGCGCCAGCAGCCCCGGGACAGTTAATGAAAAACTGTTTTTT
CDR3aa: CASSPGTVNEKLFF

v_gene: TRBV18
d_gene: -
abundance: -
j_gene: TRBJ2-7
CDR3nt: TGTGCCAGCTCACCAGAGGACGAGCAGTACTTC
CDR3aa: CASSPEDEQYF

v_gene: TRBV2
d_gene: -
abundance: -
j_gene: TRBJ2-6
CDR3nt: TGTGCCAGCAGTGACCGGGTTGGGGCCAACGTCCTGACTTTC
CDR3aa: CASSDRVGANVLTF

v_gene: TRBV30
d_gene: TRBD1
abundance: many
j_gene: TRBJ2-2
CDR3nt: TGTGCCTGGAGTCGTGGACAGGGAATGGGGAACACCGGGGAGCTGTTTTTT
CDR3aa: CAWSRGQGMGNTGELFF

v_gene: TRBV10-3
d_gene: -
abundance: -
j_gene: TRBJ2-6
CDR3nt: TGTGCCATCAGTGAGAGGGGCGCAGATGGGGCCAACGTCCTGACTTTC
CDR3aa: CAISERGADGANVLTF

v_gene: TRBV27
d_gene: TRBD2
abundance: -
j_gene: TRBJ2-2
CDR3nt: TGTGCCAGCAGTCTACAGGGACTAGCGGGGGGGTACACCGGGGAGCTGTTTTTT
CDR3aa: CASSLQGLAGGYTGELFF

v_gene: TRBV5-1
d_gene: TRBD1
abundance: few
j_gene: TRBJ2-7
CDR3nt: TGCGCCAGCAGCTTGGGAGGGGGCAGGTGGTACGAGCAGTACTTC
CDR3aa: CASSLGGGRWYEQYF

v_gene: TRBV5-4
d_gene: TRBD2
abundance: -
j_gene: TRBJ2-3
CDR3nt: TGTGCCAGCAGCTTGGCGGGGGGGATTGATACGCAGTATTTT
CDR3aa: CASSLAGGIDTQYF

v_gene: TRBV18
d_gene: -
abundance: -
j_gene: TRBJ2-5
CDR3nt: TGTGCCAGCTCACCAAGGCATACGGGTGGTGAGACCCAGTACTTC
CDR3aa: CASSPRHTGGETQYF

v_gene: TRBV2
d_gene: TRBD2
abundance: few
j_gene: TRBJ2-1
CDR3nt: TGTGCCGGCAGCATTGGACTAGCGGGGGGTAACCCATGGAATGAGCAGTTCTTC
CDR3aa: CAGSIGLAGGNPWNEQFF

v_gene: TRBV7-6
d_gene: -
abundance: -
j_gene: TRBJ2-5
CDR3nt: TGTGCCAGCACCGTTCAAGAGACCCAGTACTTC
CDR3aa: CASTVQETQYF

v_gene: TRBV19
d_gene: TRBD2
abundance: -
j_gene: TRBJ2-5
CDR3nt: TGTGCCAGTACCTACAACGGAGAGACTAGCGGTCAAGAGACCCAGTACTTC
CDR3aa: CASTYNGETSGQETQYF

v_gene: TRBV4-2
d_gene: TRBD2
abundance: -
j_gene: TRBJ2-3
CDR3nt: TGTGCCAGCAGCCAAAGGACTAGTACACCTAGCACAGATACGCAGTATTTT
CDR3aa: CASSQRTSTPSTDTQYF

v_gene: TRBV7-3
d_gene: TRBD2
abundance: -
j_gene: TRBJ2-3
CDR3nt: TGTGCCAGCAGCCTCGGACTAGCGGGAGATACGCAGTATTTT
CDR3aa: CASSLGLAGDTQYF

v_gene: TRBV12-5
d_gene: TRBD1
abundance: -
j_gene: TRBJ1-2
CDR3nt: TGTGCTAGTGGTTTCGATGGGACAGGTGGAACTCCTTCTGTATGGGGCTACACCTTC
CDR3aa: CASGFDGTGGTPSVWGYTF

v_gene: TRBV2
d_gene: TRBD1
abundance: -
j_gene: TRBJ2-7
CDR3nt: TGTGCCAGCAGTGTTGGGGACAGGGGTTACGAGCAGTACTTC
CDR3aa: CASSVGDRGYEQYF

v_gene: TRBV7-9
d_gene: TRBD1
abundance: -
j_gene: TRBJ2-7
CDR3nt: TGTGCCAGCAGCTTAGCGGATGTTCGGGACAGGGGGCTCGACGAGCAGTACTTC
CDR3aa: CASSLADVRDRGLDEQYF

v_gene: TRBV9
d_gene: TRBD1
abundance: -
j_gene: TRBJ1-4
CDR3nt: TGTGCCAGCAGCGGGGACAGCGACGCAACTAATGAAAAACTGTTTTTT
CDR3aa: CASSGDSDATNEKLFF

v_gene: TRBV7-2
d_gene: -
abundance: -
j_gene: TRBJ2-7
CDR3nt: TGTGCCAGCAGCCGCGGACAGTTCTACGAGCAGTACTTC
CDR3aa: CASSRGQFYEQYF

v_gene: TRBV7-8
d_gene: TRBD2
abundance: -
j_gene: TRBJ2-1
CDR3nt: TGTGCCAGCAGCTTAAGTACCCGGGACTACTCGTACATCGAGCAGTTCTTC
CDR3aa: CASSLSTRDYSYIEQFF

v_gene: TRBV27
d_gene: -
abundance: -
j_gene: TRBJ2-7
CDR3nt: TGTGCCAGCAAGAGGGCCGCACCGGGCTACGAGCAGTACTTC
CDR3aa: CASKRAAPGYEQYF

v_gene: TRBV2
d_gene: -
abundance: -
j_gene: TRBJ1-3
CDR3nt: TGTGCCAGCAGTGAAGCCCGGGTAATTACTGGAAACACCATATATTTT
CDR3aa: CASSEARVITGNTIYF

v_gene: TRBV6-5
d_gene: -
abundance: -
j_gene: TRBJ2-2
CDR3nt: TGTGCCAGCAGAGTGCCGGGTAACACCGGGGAGCTGTTTTTT
CDR3aa: CASRVPGNTGELFF

v_gene: TRBV27
d_gene: TRBD2
abundance: -
j_gene: TRBJ2-7
CDR3nt: TGTGCCAGCAGTCCTCACGGACTAGTTGATTACGAGCAGTACTTC
CDR3aa: CASSPHGLVDYEQYF

v_gene: TRBV19
d_gene: TRBD2
abundance: -
j_gene: TRBJ2-7
CDR3nt: TGTGCCAGTAGTATACAAGTTGGTAGCGGGGTCCCCTACGAGCAGTACTTC
CDR3aa: CASSIQVGSGVPYEQYF

v_gene: TRBV5-8
d_gene: -
abundance: -
j_gene: TRBJ1-1
CDR3nt: TGTGCCAGCAGCTTAACGGACACTGAAGCTTTCTTT
CDR3aa: CASSLTDTEAFF

v_gene: TRBV7-2
d_gene: -
abundance: -
j_gene: TRBJ1-3
CDR3nt: TGTGCCAGCAGCCTATTCCACCATACTGGAAACACCATATATTTT
CDR3aa: CASSLFHHTGNTIYF

v_gene: TRBV27
d_gene: -
abundance: -
j_gene: TRBJ2-3
CDR3nt: TGTGCCAGCAGATACCGGGTCACAGATACGCAGTATTTT
CDR3aa: CASRYRVTDTQYF

v_gene: TRBV6-6
d_gene: TRBD2
abundance: -
j_gene: TRBJ2-1
CDR3nt: TGTGCCAGCAGTTACGGTCTAGCGGACAATGAGCAGTTCTTC
CDR3aa: CASSYGLADNEQFF